The 8 T cell receptor beta chains reported below all come from one sample, sequenced in a study of shared clonotypes between healthy human individuals. TCRdb's copy holds only in-frame clones and misses some; the assay was immunoSEQ multiplex PCR. The table has about 1.1 million clones, 70% to 80% seen once. The sequenced sample consisted of memory CD4+ T cells from PBMCs. Subset in this sample: CD45RA-negative fraction. These receptors were obtained from a man younger than 35 in good health. Some clones in this sample may be carry-over from other donors' samples.

This chain connects TRBV9 to TRBJ1-3; 7 bases align to TRBD1. After removal of 0 bases from V and 0 bases from J, the junction contained 3 bases not matched to a gene. Per the germline V gene, CDR1 is SGDLS and CDR2 is YYNGEE. This CDR3 contains 16 residues. The CDR3 sequence: CASSVARTGSGNTIYF. Written as DNA, the CDR3 is TGTGCCAGCAGCGTAGCACGGACAGGCTCTGGAAACACCATATATTTT.

To note about this clone: Its ends do not fully match the called genes, so a read error is possible. The chain has TRBV5-4 and TRBJ1-2; D is unresolved. Germline values: CDR1 SGHNT, CDR2 YYREEE (reference sequence). The CDR3 contains 15 residues. The CDR3 spells CASSLDPIGVDGYTF. The CDR3, as DNA: TGTGCAAGCAGCTTGGATCCCATCGGTGTGGATGGCTACACCTTC.

The chain employs TRBV5-1 and TRBJ2-2; D remains ambiguous. Trimming took 6 bases from V and 5 from J, leaving 14 bases between them. Germline CDR1 reads SGHRS; CDR2 reads YFSETQ. The CDR3 has 14 amino acids. The CDR3 is CASTGQPGTGELFF. The CDR3 DNA is TGCGCCAGCACTGGCCAGCCTGGGACCGGGGAGCTGTTTTTT.

On this clone: In the same sample, other DNA sequences code for this CDR3. V usage is TRBV4-2 and J usage is TRBJ2-3; no definite D call. V lost 5 bases and J lost 5, with 5 bases in between. Germline V lookup: CDR1 LGHNA, CDR2 YNFKEQ. The CDR3 has 11 residues. CDR3 coding DNA: TGTGCCAGCAGCGTACGAGATACGCAGTATTTT. Encoded protein: CASSVRDTQYF.

The chain uses TRBV19 and TRBJ2-7; unclear D gene. Trimming took 6 bases from V and 0 from J, leaving 15 bases between them. CDR1 LNHDA and CDR2 SQIVND come from the germline V gene (reference sequence). The CDR3 is 15 amino acids. CDR3 loop: CASSPRSRSSYEQYF. CDR3 nucleotides: TGTGCCAGTAGCCCACGGAGCAGGAGCTCCTACGAGCAGTACTTC.

This rearrangement joins TRBV27 to TRBJ1-4; TRBD1 might be the D (5 bases). The length of the CDR3 is 12 residues. V lost 6 bases and J 5 bases, leaving 7 bases between the germline ends. The germline V gene encodes CDR1 MNHEY and CDR2 SMNVEV (reference sequence). CDR3 protein: CASRGRNEKLFF. The CDR3, as DNA: TGTGCCAGCAGGGGACGGAATGAAAAACTGTTTTTT.

A few counts support this clone. The J gene is TRBJ2-7, the V gene TRBV5-1; TRBD1 aligns across 9 bases. V shed 4 bases and J 3 bases; nucleotides not matched to a gene: 8. The germline CDR1 and CDR2 sequences are SGHRS and YFSETQ. The CDR3 length is 15 residues. CDR3 bases: TGCGCCAGCAGCCAGGGGACAGGGAGTAACTACGAGCAGTACTTC. Amino acid sequence: CASSQGTGSNYEQYF. The full variable domain, its missing parts supplied by reference TRBV5-1 and TRBJ2-7, is KAGVTQTPRYLIKTRGQQVTLSCSPISGHRSVSWYQQTPGQGLQFLFEYFSETQRNKGNFPGRFSGRQFSNSRSEMNVSTLELGDSALYLCASSQGTGSNYEQYFGPGTRLTVT.

This clone is a singleton in its sample. The V and J genes are TRBV7-9 and TRBJ1-2, with TRBD1 identical over 9 bases. From germline, CDR1 is SEHNR and CDR2 FQNEAQ (reference sequence). The CDR3 is 12 amino acids. V shed 5 bases and J 13 bases; nucleotides not matched to a gene: 8. The CDR3 DNA sequence: TGTGCCAGCAGCGCCGGGACAGGGAGCAGCACCTTC. It translates to CASSAGTGSSTF.